This passage covers 28 T cell receptor beta chains from one sample sequenced in a study of T cell repertoires in aging, cancer and after chemotherapy. Multiplex touch-down PCR with TRB-A/B primers amplified rearranged V-D-J TRB sequences. TCRdb analysed the multiplex PCR reads with MiXCR anew, one entry per CDR3 protein. The sample has nearly 5,000 distinct CDR3 sequences, 33% seen once. TCR beta rearrangements were amplified from peripheral blood genomic DNA. The source material was blood. The source of these receptors is a human donor with a blood cancer.

By share, this clonotype counts as medium-sized (0.01 to 0.1%). The rearrangement links TRBV11-1 to TRBJ2-2; D is unresolved. CDR3 length: 14 amino acids. Trimming removed 2 bases at V and 3 bases at J, with 7 bases between. Germline V gives CDR1 SGHAT, CDR2 FQDESV (reference sequence). CDR3 loop: CASSLHSYTGELFF. The CDR3 DNA sequence: TGTGCCAGCAGCTTACACAGTTACACCGGGGAGCTGTTTTTT. Using reference TRBV11-1 and TRBJ2-2 for the parts outside the CDR3, the full variable domain is EAEVAQSPRYKITEKSQAVAFWCDPISGHATLYWYRQILGQGPELLVQFQDESVVDDSQLPKDRFSAERLKGVDSTLKIQPAELGDSAMYLCASSLHSYTGELFFGEGSRLTVL.

This clonotype was observed a few times. V and J are TRBV30 and TRBJ1-6; no firm D call. V lost 6 bases and J lost 3, with 27 bases in between. Germline CDR1 and CDR2: GTSNPN and SVGIG (reference sequence). CDR3 size: 19 residues. DNA for the CDR3: TGTGCCTGCGGCCCCATAACCAAGGCAGGCAGCAGCTATAATTCACCCCTCCACTTT. Translated, it gives CACGPITKAGSSYNSPLHF. The variable domain in full, completed from reference TRBV30 and TRBJ1-6, reads SQTIHQWPATLVQPVGSPLSLECTVEGTSNPNLYWYRQAAGRGLQLLFYSVGIGQISSEVPQNLSASRPQDRQFILSSKKLLLSDSGFYLCACGPITKAGSSYNSPLHFGNGTRLTVT.

Within the sample, this clonotype is medium-sized (0.01 to 0.1%). V usage is TRBV6-5 and J usage is TRBJ2-7; the D gene is possibly TRBD2 (6 bases). CDR1 is MNHEY and CDR2 is SVGAGI in the germline V gene. This CDR3 contains 13 residues. The ends were cut back, 2 bases at V and 6 bases at J, with 11 bases in the middle. The CDR3 coding sequence is TGTGCCAGCAGTTACAGGAGGGCGGCCGAGCAGTACTTC. Translated: CASSYRRAAEQYF.

A few counts support this clonotype. One junction end does not reproduce the germline sequence, and a read error may be involved. V usage is TRBV4-3 and J usage is TRBJ2-2; D may be TRBD2 (5 bases). The CDR3 runs 13 residues. The germline V gene has CDR1 LGHNA and CDR2 YSLEER. Written as DNA, the CDR3 is TGTGCCAGCGGTCATGCGAACACCGGGGAGCTGTTTTTT. Its protein product is CASGHANTGELFF.

The sample holds one count of this clonotype. V is TRBV5-5 and J is TRBJ2-5; 8 bases match TRBD1. The CDR3 is 15 residues long. Germline loops: CDR1 SGHKS, CDR2 YYEKEE (reference sequence). Trimming took 4 bases from V and 0 from J; bases not matched to a gene: 5. The CDR3 region has the DNA TGTGCCAGCAGCCCCCGGACAGGGTACCAAGAGACCCAGTACTTC. This translates into CASSPRTGYQETQYF.

The genes are TRBV6-1 and TRBJ2-5; the D gene is possibly TRBD1 (6 bases). Deletions cut 1 base from V and 3 bases from J, with 9 bases between. This CDR3 spans 14 amino acids. Looked up from germline, CDR1 is MNHNS and CDR2 is SASEGT. The CDR3, as DNA: TGTGCCAGCAGTGAAGAGTGGACAGAAGAGACCCAGTACTTC. Amino acid sequence: CASSEEWTEETQYF.

The chain is built from TRBV27 and TRBJ1-6; D is unresolved. CDR1 is MNHEY, CDR2 SMNVEV, per germline (reference sequence). V was clipped by 5 bases and J by 3 bases, with 2 bases between them. There are 12 residues in the CDR3. The CDR3 DNA reads TGTGCCAGCAGTATCTATAATTCACCCCTCCACTTT. Translation gives CASSIYNSPLHF.

The chain is built from TRBV4-3 and TRBJ1-5; 7 bases map to TRBD1. The V gene's germline CDR1 is LGHNA and CDR2 YSLEER. The CDR3 loop spans 15 amino acids. Unmatched junction bases numbered 5, after V lost 1 base and J lost 5 bases. CDR3 nucleotide sequence: TGCGCCAGCAGCCAAGCACAGGGGTGGGATCAGCCCCAGCATTTT. Protein sequence: CASSQAQGWDQPQHF.

This clonotype was recorded a few times. This chain links TRBV18 with TRBJ1-2, with 8 bases fitting TRBD1. Germline CDR1 reads KGHSH; CDR2 reads LQKENI. The length of the CDR3 is 15 residues. The J segment lost 4 bases and the V segment lost 2 bases, leaving 6 bases of the junction unmatched. CDR3 sequence (DNA): TGTGCCAGCTCACCATGGCTGACAGGGGCCTATGGCTACACCTTC. It yields the protein CASSPWLTGAYGYTF.

This clonotype was picked up a small number of times. The rearrangement uses TRBV27 and TRBJ1-4; D not resolved. The CDR3 covers 13 residues. Trimming removed 4 bases from V and 3 bases from J, with 6 bases in between. Germline CDR1 is MNHEY and CDR2 is SMNVEV (reference sequence). CDR3 sequence reads: CASSSRSNEKLFF. The CDR3 nucleotides are TGTGCCAGCAGTTCCCGATCTAATGAAAAACTGTTTTTT.

A few counts support this clonotype. The CDR3 spells CASSGDRPEETQYF. CDR3 coding DNA: TGTGCCAGCAGCGGGGACAGGCCCGAAGAGACCCAGTACTTC. The chain is built from TRBV5-5 and TRBJ2-5; TRBD1 matches 8 bases. From germline, CDR1 is SGHKS and CDR2 YYEKEE (reference sequence). The CDR3 sequence is 14 residues long. V shed 4 bases, J shed 3 bases, and the junction held 5 bases outside the gene matches.

This chain connects TRBV7-9 to TRBJ2-2; 9 bases are shared with TRBD1. Trimming cost V 5 bases and J 4 bases; bases outside gene matches: 2. This CDR3 spans 14 amino acids. Germline loops: CDR1 SEHNR, CDR2 FQNEAQ (reference sequence). CDR3: CASSGDRATGELFF. The CDR3 DNA is TGTGCCAGCAGCGGGGACAGGGCCACCGGGGAGCTGTTTTTT.

This clonotype was detected once. A much larger clonotype is one base distant, so this may be a read error. This chain joins TRBV30 and TRBJ2-1, with D unresolved. There are 16 residues in the CDR3. The germline V gene encodes CDR1 GTSNPN and CDR2 SVGIG (reference sequence). With 8 bases removed from V and 1 base from J, the gap between germline ends came to 21 bases. The CDR3 DNA sequence: TGTGCCAGCAGCTTGCCGGCGGCGTGGTCCTACAATGAGCAGTTCTTC. As protein: CASSLPAAWSYNEQFF.

V is TRBV6-5 and J is TRBJ2-5; 12 nucleotides agree with TRBD2. CDR1 is MNHEY, CDR2 SVGAGI, per germline. V trimming: 6 bases; J trimming: 3 bases; junction bases outside the gene matches: 2. This CDR3 spans 14 amino acids. The CDR3 region is CASSRLAGEETQYF. CDR3 nucleotide sequence: TGTGCCAGCAGCCGACTAGCGGGGGAAGAGACCCAGTACTTC.

The V and J genes are TRBV18 and TRBJ1-2; possible D gene TRBD1, 5 bases. Germline V gene data show CDR1 as KGHSH and CDR2 as LQKENI. This CDR3 comprises 15 residues. The V end was cut by 2 bases, the J end by 6 bases, with 16 bases between. The CDR3 nucleotides are TGTGCCAGCTCACCAGAGGTGGGCAGGGCGAATGGCTACACCTTC. Encoded protein: CASSPEVGRANGYTF.

The rearrangement links TRBV5-1 to TRBJ2-7; a weak D match, TRBD1 (5 bases). The CDR3 has 12 amino acids. V was clipped by 2 bases and J by 3 bases, with 6 bases between them. Looked up from germline, CDR1 is SGHRS and CDR2 is YFSETQ. CDR3 sequence: CASSFDSYEQYF. In DNA form, the CDR3 reads TGCGCCAGCAGCTTTGACAGCTACGAGCAGTACTTC.

By share, this clonotype ranks as medium-sized. This chain links TRBV6-5 with TRBJ2-1; maybe TRBD2 (6 bases). The CDR3 is made up of 14 amino acids. Germline loops: CDR1 MNHEY, CDR2 SVGAGI. Trimming stripped 6 bases from V and 8 bases from J, with 17 bases between. The CDR3: CASRGEAGLHEQFF. The CDR3 DNA sequence: TGTGCCAGCAGGGGGGAGGCAGGGCTCCATGAGCAGTTCTTC.

The chain combines TRBV5-1 with TRBJ1-2, with D possibly matching TRBD1 (6 bases). CDR3 length: 16 residues. Trimming stripped 4 bases from V and 3 bases from J, with 19 bases between. The V gene's germline CDR1 is SGHRS and CDR2 YFSETQ. DNA of the CDR3: TGCGCCAGCAGCCTCCCCCGTCAGGGGTTAGACTATGGCTACACCTTC. Translation: CASSLPRQGLDYGYTF.

This clonotype was observed a single time. The chain employs TRBV27 and TRBJ1-1, with 12 bases lining up with TRBD1. The length of the CDR3 is 13 residues. CDR1 and CDR2 (germline): MNHEY, SMNVEV (reference sequence). V gave up 5 bases and J gave up 11 bases; unmatched junction bases: 6. CDR3 region: CASSVGQGAQAFF. CDR3 DNA sequence: TGTGCCAGCAGTGTGGGACAGGGGGCGCAGGCTTTCTTT.

This rearrangement joins TRBV7-6 to TRBJ1-6; 7 bases match TRBD1. Germline trimming cut 1 base from V and 8 bases from J; bases unmatched to any gene: 5. The germline V gene encodes CDR1 SGHVS and CDR2 FNYEAQ. The CDR3 is made up of 15 amino acids. The CDR3 sequence is CASSLGAGGYSPLHF. The CDR3 DNA is TGTGCCAGCAGCTTAGGTGCAGGGGGGTATTCACCCCTCCACTTT.

The chain recombines TRBV6-6 with TRBJ1-1; 7 bases map to TRBD1. CDR1 is MNHNY and CDR2 is SVGAGI in the germline V gene (reference sequence). Losses at the gene ends were 6 bases for V and 1 base for J; bases not matched to a gene: 8. The CDR3 is 15 residues long. Written as DNA, the CDR3 is TGTGCCAGCAGCTACGGGACAGAACAGAACACTGAAGCTTTCTTT. Its protein is CASSYGTEQNTEAFF.

By its share, this clonotype is medium-sized. The V call is TRBV30, the J call TRBJ2-7, with TRBD1 matching over 9 bases. V lost 5 bases and J lost 3; bases outside the gene matches: 8. Looked up from germline, CDR1 is GTSNPN and CDR2 is SVGIG (reference sequence). The CDR3 totals 14 residues. This chain's CDR3 is CAWVTGQGYYEQYF. The DNA for the CDR3 is TGTGCCTGGGTGACGGGACAGGGATACTACGAGCAGTACTTC.

This chain joins TRBV5-5 and TRBJ2-2, with 9 bases identical to TRBD1. With V trimmed by 5 bases and J by 5 bases, 4 bases remained unmatched. Germline-derived CDR1 and CDR2 are SGHKS and YYEKEE (reference sequence). The CDR3 length is 14 residues. In DNA, the CDR3 is TGTGCCAGCAGTGCTGACAGGGGGACCGGGGAGCTGTTTTTT. It translates to CASSADRGTGELFF. The whole variable domain, remainder taken from reference TRBV5-5 and TRBJ2-2, is DAGVTQSPTHLIKTRGQQVTLRCSPISGHKSVSWYQQVLGQGPQFIFQYYEKEERGRGNFPDRFSARQFPNYSSELNVNALLLGDSALYLCASSADRGTGELFFGEGSRLTVL.

This clonotype ranks as large (0.1 to 1%). This chain uses TRBV29-1 with TRBJ2-7; D is undetermined. Germline-derived CDR1 and CDR2 are SQVTM and ANQGSEA. With 4 bases removed from V and 4 bases from J, the gap between germline ends came to 8 bases. The CDR3 runs to 11 residues. This chain's CDR3 is CSVVVSYEQYF. The CDR3 nucleotides read TGCAGCGTTGTGGTTTCGTACGAGCAGTACTTC.

The chain employs TRBV21-1 and TRBJ2-1; TRBD2 is taken as the D call from the table, unchecked against the DNA. TRBV21-1 represents a pseudogene. CDR3 length equals 17 residues. CDR3 sequence reads: CASSKELAGGIHNEQFF. DNA of the CDR3: TGTGCCAGCAGCAAAGAACTAGCGGGGGGGATACACAATGAGCAGTTCTTC.

Sample share makes this clonotype medium-sized. The CDR3 DNA is TGTGCCATCAGTGGAGGGTCCACTGAAGCTTTCTTT. The encoded protein is CAISGGSTEAFF. The chain uses TRBV10-3 and TRBJ1-1, with D unresolved. CDR3 length: 12 residues. Germline V gives CDR1 ENHRY, CDR2 SYGVKD. Trimming cost V 4 bases and J 4 bases, with 7 bases left between them.

The V call is TRBV4-2, the J call TRBJ1-1; D is unresolved. Trimming took off 0 bases at V and 1 base at J, with 6 bases between the two ends. This CDR3 spans 14 amino acids. Germline loops: CDR1 LGHNA, CDR2 YNFKEQ. CDR3: CASSQDRANTEAFF. The CDR3 region has the DNA TGTGCCAGCAGCCAAGATCGAGCGAACACTGAAGCTTTCTTT.

Relative to its sample, this clonotype is medium-sized. V gene TRBV6-5 combines with J gene TRBJ2-7; 8 bases align to TRBD2. V dropped 5 bases and J dropped 6; count of bases not matched to a gene: 9. The CDR3 spans 14 residues. Germline assignment: CDR1 MNHEY and CDR2 SVGAGI. The DNA for the CDR3 is TGTGCCAGCAGTCATCCCGGGGCGGGAGGCGAGCAGTACTTC. It codes for CASSHPGAGGEQYF.